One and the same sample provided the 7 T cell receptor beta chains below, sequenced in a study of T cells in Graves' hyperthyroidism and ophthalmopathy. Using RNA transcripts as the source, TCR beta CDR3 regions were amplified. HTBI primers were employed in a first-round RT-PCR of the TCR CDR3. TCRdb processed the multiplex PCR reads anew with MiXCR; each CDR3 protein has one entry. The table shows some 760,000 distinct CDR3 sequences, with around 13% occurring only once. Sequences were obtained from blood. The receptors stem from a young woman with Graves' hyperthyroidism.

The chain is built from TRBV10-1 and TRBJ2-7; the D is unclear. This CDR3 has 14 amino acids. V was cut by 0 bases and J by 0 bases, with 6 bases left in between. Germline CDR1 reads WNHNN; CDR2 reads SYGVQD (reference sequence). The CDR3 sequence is CASSESKSSYEQYF. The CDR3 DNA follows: TGCGCCAGCAGTGAGTCAAAGAGCTCCTACGAGCAGTACTTC.

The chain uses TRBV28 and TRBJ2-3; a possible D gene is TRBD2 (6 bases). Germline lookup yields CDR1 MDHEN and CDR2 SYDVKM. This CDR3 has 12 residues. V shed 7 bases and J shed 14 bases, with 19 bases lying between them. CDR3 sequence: CASTSAGTQTYF. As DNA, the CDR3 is TGTGCCAGCACTTCTGCCGGGACTCAGACGTATTTT.

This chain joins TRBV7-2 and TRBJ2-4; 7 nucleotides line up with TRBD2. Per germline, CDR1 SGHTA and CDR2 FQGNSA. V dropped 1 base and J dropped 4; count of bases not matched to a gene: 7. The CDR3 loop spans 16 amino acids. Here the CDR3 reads CASSLGTERGKNIQYF. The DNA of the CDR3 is TGTGCCAGCAGCTTAGGAACCGAGCGGGGAAAAAACATTCAGTACTTC.

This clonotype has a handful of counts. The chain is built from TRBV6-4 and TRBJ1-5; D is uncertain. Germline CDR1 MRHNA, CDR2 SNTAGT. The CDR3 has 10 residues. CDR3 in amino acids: CPPDNQPQHF. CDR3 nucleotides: TGTCCACCGGACAATCAGCCCCAGCATTTT.

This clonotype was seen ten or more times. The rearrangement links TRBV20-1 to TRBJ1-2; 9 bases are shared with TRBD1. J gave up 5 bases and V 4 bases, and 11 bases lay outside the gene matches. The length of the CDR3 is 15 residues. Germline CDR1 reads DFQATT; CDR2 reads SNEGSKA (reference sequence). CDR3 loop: CSAINRGTGYYGYTF. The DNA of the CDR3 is TGCAGTGCTATTAATAGAGGGACAGGGTATTATGGCTACACCTTC.

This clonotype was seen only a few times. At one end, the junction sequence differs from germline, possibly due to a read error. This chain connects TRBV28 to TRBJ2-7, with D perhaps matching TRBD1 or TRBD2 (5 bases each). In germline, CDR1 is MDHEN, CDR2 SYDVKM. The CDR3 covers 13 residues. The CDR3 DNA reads TGTGCCAGCCGCCCAGGGAGCTCCTACGAGCAGCACTTC. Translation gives CASRPGSSYEQHF.

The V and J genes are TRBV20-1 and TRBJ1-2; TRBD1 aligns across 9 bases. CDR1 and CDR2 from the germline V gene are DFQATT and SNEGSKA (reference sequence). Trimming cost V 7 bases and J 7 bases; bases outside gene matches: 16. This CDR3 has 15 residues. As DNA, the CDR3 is TGCAGTGGACAAACGGGGGACAGGGAGAGAGGTGGCTACACCTTC. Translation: CSGQTGDRERGGYTF.